These T cell receptor beta chains were read from a single sample in a study of blood T cell repertoires in COVID-19. Some clones are missing from TCRdb's copy, which holds only in-frame ones; the method was immunoSEQ multiplex PCR. The table lists roughly 170,000 clones, roughly 85% of them singletons. Sequencing was performed on peripheral blood. These receptor sequences come from a woman aged 45-59 years with COVID-19, enrolled during active disease. Both conserved end residues are part of each CDR3. The order of the fields is clone size, J gene, V gene, D gene, CDR3 protein, CDR3 DNA. The D gene is left open where the match is weak. Clone size appears in some rows only: once, few, many, or a class for an expanded clone.

abundance: -; j_gene: TRBJ2-1; v_gene: TRBV6-5; d_gene: TRBD2; CDR3aa: CASSYWLAGGYEQFF; CDR3nt: TGTGCCAGCAGTTACTGGCTAGCGGGGGGTTATGAGCAGTTCTTC
abundance: once; j_gene: TRBJ2-3; v_gene: TRBV11-2; d_gene: -; CDR3aa: CASSTETGNTQYF; CDR3nt: TGTGCCAGCAGCACAGAGACAGGCAATACGCAGTATTTT
abundance: few; j_gene: TRBJ1-1; v_gene: TRBV24-1; d_gene: -; CDR3aa: CATRKTANTEAFF; CDR3nt: TGTGCCACCAGGAAGACAGCGAACACTGAAGCTTTCTTT
abundance: -; j_gene: TRBJ2-1; v_gene: TRBV7-9; d_gene: -; CDR3aa: CASSPGGGLYNEQFF; CDR3nt: TGTGCCAGCAGCCCTGGAGGGGGCCTCTACAATGAGCAGTTCTTC
abundance: -; j_gene: TRBJ2-7; v_gene: TRBV6-7; d_gene: -; CDR3aa: CASGSCGSSYEQYF; CDR3nt: TGTGCCAGCGGAAGTTGCGGTTCCTCCTACGAGCAGTACTTC
abundance: -; j_gene: TRBJ1-6; v_gene: TRBV5-4; d_gene: TRBD1; CDR3aa: CASSLGGRRGASSYNSPLHF; CDR3nt: TGTGCCAGCAGCTTGGGGGGACGCAGGGGGGCTTCCTCCTATAATTCACCCCTCCACTTT
abundance: -; j_gene: TRBJ2-7; v_gene: TRBV6-5; d_gene: -; CDR3aa: CASIAGDFTYEQYF; CDR3nt: TGTGCCAGCATTGCCGGGGATTTTACCTACGAGCAGTACTTC
abundance: few; j_gene: TRBJ2-3; v_gene: TRBV7-9; d_gene: TRBD2; CDR3aa: CASSRGTSGGHTDTQYF; CDR3nt: TGTGCCAGCAGTCGCGGGACTAGCGGGGGGCACACAGATACGCAGTATTTT
abundance: -; j_gene: TRBJ1-6; v_gene: TRBV19; d_gene: -; CDR3aa: CASRDYGSSYNSPLHF; CDR3nt: TGTGCCAGTAGGGATTACGGGAGCTCCTATAATTCACCCCTCCACTTT
abundance: -; j_gene: TRBJ2-7; v_gene: TRBV5-1; d_gene: TRBD1; CDR3aa: CASSRGQGTYEQYF; CDR3nt: TGCGCCAGCAGCAGAGGACAGGGGACCTACGAGCAGTACTTC
abundance: once; j_gene: TRBJ2-1; v_gene: TRBV7-9; d_gene: TRBD2; CDR3aa: CASSPETSGGNNEQFF; CDR3nt: TGTGCCAGCAGCCCCGAGACTAGCGGGGGGAACAATGAGCAGTTCTTC
abundance: -; j_gene: TRBJ2-4; v_gene: TRBV7-2; d_gene: TRBD2; CDR3aa: CASSLARLAGGKNIQYF; CDR3nt: TGTGCCAGCAGCTTAGCCCGACTAGCGGGGGGGAAAAACATTCAGTACTTC
abundance: -; j_gene: TRBJ1-1; v_gene: TRBV3-1/TRBV3-2; d_gene: -; CDR3aa: CASSLGENTEAFF; CDR3nt: TGTGCCAGCAGCCTTGGAGAGAACACTGAAGCTTTCTTT
abundance: -; j_gene: TRBJ2-3; v_gene: TRBV19; d_gene: TRBD1; CDR3aa: CASSAGQVVDTQYF; CDR3nt: TGTGCCAGTAGTGCCGGACAGGTGGTAGATACGCAGTATTTT
abundance: -; j_gene: TRBJ2-3; v_gene: TRBV11-2; d_gene: TRBD1; CDR3aa: CASRGTGASDTQYF; CDR3nt: TGTGCCAGCAGAGGGACAGGGGCCTCAGATACGCAGTATTTT
abundance: -; j_gene: TRBJ1-1; v_gene: TRBV5-4; d_gene: -; CDR3aa: CASSLRQGGMEAFF; CDR3nt: TGTGCCAGCAGCTTACGGCAGGGAGGGATGGAAGCTTTCTTT
abundance: -; j_gene: TRBJ2-1; v_gene: TRBV4-3; d_gene: -; CDR3aa: CASSRLEGLSYNEQFF; CDR3nt: TGCGCCAGCAGCCGACTGGAGGGCCTCTCCTACAATGAGCAGTTCTTC
abundance: -; j_gene: TRBJ1-2; v_gene: TRBV19; d_gene: -; CDR3aa: CASTSFPPYGYTF; CDR3nt: TGTGCCAGTACCTCCTTTCCCCCTTATGGCTACACCTTC
abundance: -; j_gene: TRBJ2-7; v_gene: TRBV18; d_gene: TRBD1; CDR3aa: CASSPSGGASHEQYF; CDR3nt: TGTGCCAGCTCGCCATCAGGGGGCGCCAGCCACGAGCAGTACTTC
abundance: -; j_gene: TRBJ2-7; v_gene: TRBV5-1; d_gene: -; CDR3aa: CASSLDRKDYEQYF; CDR3nt: TGCGCCAGCAGCTTGGACAGGAAAGACTACGAGCAGTACTTC
abundance: -; j_gene: TRBJ1-4; v_gene: TRBV7-9; d_gene: -; CDR3aa: CASADATNEKLFF; CDR3nt: TGTGCCTCTGCGGATGCAACTAATGAAAAACTGTTTTTT
abundance: -; j_gene: TRBJ2-2; v_gene: TRBV4-3; d_gene: TRBD2; CDR3aa: CASSPQQASGMGSGELFF; CDR3nt: TGCGCCAGCAGCCCACAACAGGCTAGCGGTATGGGGTCCGGGGAGCTGTTTTTT
abundance: -; j_gene: TRBJ1-5; v_gene: TRBV6-1; d_gene: -; CDR3aa: CASSERPAGGNQPQHF; CDR3nt: TGTGCCAGCAGTGAACGTCCGGCAGGGGGCAATCAGCCCCAGCATTTT
abundance: -; j_gene: TRBJ2-1; v_gene: TRBV3-1/TRBV3-2; d_gene: TRBD2; CDR3aa: CASSLSGGAGNEQFF; CDR3nt: TGTGCCAGCAGTTTGAGCGGGGGGGCAGGGAATGAGCAGTTCTTC
abundance: -; j_gene: TRBJ1-4; v_gene: TRBV27; d_gene: -; CDR3aa: CASSFYGPAPLFF; CDR3nt: TGTGCCAGCAGTTTTTATGGGCCGGCCCCTCTGTTTTTT
abundance: -; j_gene: TRBJ1-1; v_gene: TRBV21-1; d_gene: -; CDR3aa: CASSTWTGGWTEAFF; CDR3nt: TGTGCCAGCAGCACTTGGACAGGAGGTTGGACTGAAGCTTTCTTT
abundance: few; j_gene: TRBJ2-2; v_gene: TRBV6-5; d_gene: -; CDR3aa: CASRPNSDTGELFF; CDR3nt: TGTGCCAGCAGACCGAATTCGGACACCGGGGAGCTGTTTTTT
abundance: once; j_gene: TRBJ1-2; v_gene: TRBV6-5; d_gene: -; CDR3aa: CASSPNGGDYGYTF; CDR3nt: TGTGCCAGCAGCCCAAACGGGGGTGATTATGGCTACACCTTC
abundance: -; j_gene: TRBJ2-3; v_gene: TRBV19; d_gene: TRBD2; CDR3aa: CASTSGGNTDTQYF; CDR3nt: TGTGCCAGTACTAGCGGGGGCAACACAGATACGCAGTATTTT
abundance: -; j_gene: TRBJ1-6; v_gene: TRBV28; d_gene: -; CDR3aa: CASRTGDRALHF; CDR3nt: TGTGCCAGCAGGACAGGTGATAGGGCCCTCCACTTT
abundance: -; j_gene: TRBJ1-2; v_gene: TRBV7-2; d_gene: TRBD1; CDR3aa: CASSAQGVEGYTF; CDR3nt: TGTGCCAGCAGCGCTCAGGGGGTCGAAGGCTACACCTTC
abundance: -; j_gene: TRBJ2-1; v_gene: TRBV5-6; d_gene: -; CDR3aa: CASSLGSGSSYNEQFF; CDR3nt: TGTGCCAGCAGCTTAGGTTCGGGGAGCTCCTACAATGAGCAGTTCTTC
abundance: -; j_gene: TRBJ1-2; v_gene: TRBV12-3/TRBV12-4; d_gene: TRBD1; CDR3aa: CASSLTGWDGYTF; CDR3nt: TGTGCCAGCAGTTTGACAGGGTGGGATGGCTACACCTTC
abundance: -; j_gene: TRBJ2-7; v_gene: TRBV5-1; d_gene: TRBD2; CDR3aa: CASSLEGLAGAYEQYF; CDR3nt: TGCGCCAGCAGCTTGGAGGGATTAGCGGGGGCTTACGAGCAGTACTTC
abundance: -; j_gene: TRBJ1-3; v_gene: TRBV5-1; d_gene: TRBD1; CDR3aa: CASSSDRGLDSGNTIYF; CDR3nt: TGCGCCAGCAGCTCAGACAGGGGGCTAGACTCTGGAAACACCATATATTTT
abundance: -; j_gene: TRBJ2-7; v_gene: TRBV7-2; d_gene: -; CDR3aa: CASSPFPGNSYEQYF; CDR3nt: TGTGCCAGCAGCCCCTTTCCGGGGAACTCCTACGAGCAGTACTTC
abundance: -; j_gene: TRBJ1-1; v_gene: TRBV28; d_gene: -; CDR3aa: CASSPDLRGAFF; CDR3nt: TGTGCCAGCAGTCCGGACCTACGGGGAGCTTTCTTT
abundance: -; j_gene: TRBJ1-3; v_gene: TRBV5-6; d_gene: -; CDR3aa: CASSSQGRSGNTIYF; CDR3nt: TGTGCCAGCAGCTCTCAGGGGCGCTCTGGAAACACCATATATTTT
abundance: -; j_gene: TRBJ2-7; v_gene: TRBV30; d_gene: -; CDR3aa: CAWSDPQSISYEQYF; CDR3nt: TGTGCCTGGAGTGATCCACAGTCCATCTCCTACGAGCAGTACTTC
abundance: -; j_gene: TRBJ1-1; v_gene: TRBV5-4; d_gene: TRBD1; CDR3aa: CASSFGQGNPFTEAFF; CDR3nt: TGTGCCAGCAGCTTCGGACAGGGTAATCCGTTCACTGAAGCTTTCTTT